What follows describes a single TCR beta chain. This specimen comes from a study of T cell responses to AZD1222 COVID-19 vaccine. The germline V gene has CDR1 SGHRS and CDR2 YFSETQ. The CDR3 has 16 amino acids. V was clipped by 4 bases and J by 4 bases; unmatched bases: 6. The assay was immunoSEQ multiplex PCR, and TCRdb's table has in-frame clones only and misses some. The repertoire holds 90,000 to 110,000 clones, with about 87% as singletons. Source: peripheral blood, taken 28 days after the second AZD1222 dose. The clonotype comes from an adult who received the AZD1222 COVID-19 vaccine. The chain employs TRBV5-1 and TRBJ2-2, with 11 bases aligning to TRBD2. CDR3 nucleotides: TGCGCCAGCAGCCCTGTAGCGGGAGGGACCACCGGGGAGCTGTTTTTT. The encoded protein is CASSPVAGGTTGELFF.